Listed below are T cell receptor beta chains from one sample, sequenced in a study of cytomegalovirus exposure and HLA in healthy donors. TCRdb keeps only in-frame clones here, not all; method: immunoSEQ multiplex PCR. Of over 95,000 clones listed, about 80% were seen once; the top ten hold 2% to 3%. The sample was PBMCs. The receptors shown here come from a female donor in good health and CMV-seronegative. The CDR3 runs from the conserved cysteine through the conserved F or W. The order of the fields is clone size, D gene, V gene, J gene, CDR3 protein, CDR3 DNA. The D gene is left open where the match is weak. Clone size is given for some rows only: seen once, a few or many times, or a class if the clone is expanded.

size: once; D: TRBD1; V: TRBV27; J: TRBJ1-6; CDR3: CASSLDRGNSPLHF; DNA: TGTGCCAGCAGTTTAGACAGGGGCAATTCACCCCTCCACTTT
size: -; D: -; V: TRBV19; J: TRBJ2-1; CDR3: CASRRSGWSYNEQFF; DNA: TGTGCCAGTAGACGTAGCGGTTGGTCCTACAATGAGCAGTTCTTC
size: -; D: TRBD1; V: TRBV5-4; J: TRBJ2-5; CDR3: CASSFSTGGETQYF; DNA: TGTGCCAGCAGCTTCAGCACAGGGGGCGAGACCCAGTACTTC
size: -; D: -; V: TRBV6-4; J: TRBJ1-2; CDR3: CASSDSDETGGYTF; DNA: TGTGCCAGCAGTGACTCTGATGAGACAGGCGGCTACACCTTC
size: few; D: TRBD1; V: TRBV30; J: TRBJ2-6; CDR3: CASGTGYSGANVLTF; DNA: TGTGCCTCCGGGACAGGGTATTCTGGGGCCAACGTCCTGACTTTC
size: -; D: TRBD1; V: TRBV19; J: TRBJ1-3; CDR3: CASNPTGDGNTIYF; DNA: TGTGCCAGTAACCCGACAGGGGACGGAAACACCATATATTTT
size: -; D: -; V: TRBV6-1; J: TRBJ2-7; CDR3: CASTTLVGGTYEQYF; DNA: TGTGCCAGCACAACACTTGTCGGGGGAACCTACGAGCAGTACTTC
size: once; D: -; V: TRBV29-1; J: TRBJ2-1; CDR3: CSVVQSVNEQFF; DNA: TGCAGCGTTGTTCAGTCCGTCAATGAGCAGTTCTTC
size: once; D: TRBD1; V: TRBV19; J: TRBJ1-1; CDR3: CASKPGQDRRLNTEAFF; DNA: TGTGCCAGTAAACCCGGACAGGACAGGCGTTTGAACACTGAAGCTTTCTTT
size: -; D: -; V: TRBV5-4; J: TRBJ1-6; CDR3: CASSLEQGRSSYNSPLHF; DNA: TGTGCCAGCAGCTTGGAACAGGGAAGGAGCTCCTATAATTCACCCCTCCACTTT
size: -; D: -; V: TRBV12-5; J: TRBJ1-1; CDR3: CASGLVLTSTEAFF; DNA: TGTGCTAGTGGTTTGGTTTTAACATCCACTGAAGCTTTCTTT
size: -; D: TRBD1; V: TRBV11-2; J: TRBJ1-6; CDR3: CASSPAGTDVLSPLHF; DNA: TGTGCCAGCAGCCCGGCGGGGACAGACGTCTTGTCACCCCTCCACTTT
size: few; D: -; V: TRBV4-1; J: TRBJ1-2; CDR3: CASSAPGTNYGYTF; DNA: TGCGCCAGCAGCGCACCCGGGACAAACTATGGCTACACCTTC
size: -; D: TRBD2; V: TRBV7-2; J: TRBJ2-5; CDR3: CASSPWRRGGGETQYF; DNA: TGTGCCAGCAGCCCCTGGCGGCGGGGGGGCGGGGAGACCCAGTACTTC
size: few; D: -; V: TRBV5-6; J: TRBJ1-2; CDR3: CASSLAGGYTF; DNA: TGTGCCAGCAGCTTGGCGGGTGGCTACACCTTC
size: -; D: TRBD1; V: TRBV7-9; J: TRBJ2-2; CDR3: CASSQPGQANTGELFF; DNA: TGTGCCAGCAGCCAGCCTGGACAGGCGAACACCGGGGAGCTGTTTTTT
size: -; D: -; V: TRBV6-4; J: TRBJ2-2; CDR3: CASSRERDTGELFF; DNA: TGTGCCAGCAGCCGGGAGAGAGACACCGGGGAGCTGTTTTTT
size: once; D: TRBD1; V: TRBV11-2; J: TRBJ2-1; CDR3: CASSLSLPGGISYNEQFF; DNA: TGTGCCAGCAGCTTATCCTTGCCAGGGGGAATCTCCTACAATGAGCAGTTCTTC